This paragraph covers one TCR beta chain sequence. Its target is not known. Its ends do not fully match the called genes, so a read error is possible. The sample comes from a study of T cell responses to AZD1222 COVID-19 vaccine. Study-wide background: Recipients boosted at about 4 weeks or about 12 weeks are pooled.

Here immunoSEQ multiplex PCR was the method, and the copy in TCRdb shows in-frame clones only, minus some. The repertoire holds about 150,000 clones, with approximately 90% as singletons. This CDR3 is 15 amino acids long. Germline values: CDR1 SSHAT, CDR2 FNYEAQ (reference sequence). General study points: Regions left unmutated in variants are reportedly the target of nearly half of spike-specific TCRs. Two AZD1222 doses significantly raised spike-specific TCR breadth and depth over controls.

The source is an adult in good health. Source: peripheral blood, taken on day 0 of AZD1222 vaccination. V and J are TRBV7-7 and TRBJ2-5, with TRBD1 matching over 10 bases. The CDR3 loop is CASSLTGGTGETQYF. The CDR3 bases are TGTGCTAGCAGCTTGACAGGGGGCACCGGCGAGACCCAGTACTTC.